A selection of T cell receptor beta chains follows, all from one sample in a study of T cell repertoires in cytomegalovirus infection. One entry per CDR3 protein, called by TCRdb with MiXCR from the reads. The sample includes about 150,000 distinct CDR3 sequences, roughly a quarter seen only once; the top ten take roughly 9.8%. The sequencing input was PBMCs. The receptors shown here come from a human donor in good health (CMV status not recorded). Some clones in this sample may be carry-over from other donors' samples. The CDR3 runs from the conserved cysteine through the conserved F or W. A D gene is named only where the DNA matches it firmly. Size is omitted from some rows. Given values are once, few, many or a class for expanded clones.

CDR3nt,CDR3aa,v_gene,j_gene,abundance,d_gene
TGTGCCATCAGTGAGTCAATCACAGGACGTGACGAGCAGTACTTC,CAISESITGRDEQYF,TRBV10-3,TRBJ2-7,many,-
TGTGCCAGCAGCTTGGTAATTGATGAAAAACTGTTTTTT,CASSLVIDEKLFF,TRBV7-2,TRBJ1-4,few,-
TGTGCCAGTAGTCAGCAGCCCCAGCATTTT,CASSQQPQHF,TRBV19,TRBJ1-5,few,-
TGTGCCAGCAGCTGGGACAGAAATGAGCAGTTCTTC,CASSWDRNEQFF,TRBV11-2,TRBJ2-1,few,TRBD1
TGTGCCAGCAGCTTAGGGGGGGCCAAAGCTTTCTTT,CASSLGGAKAFF,TRBV7-2,TRBJ1-1,many,-
TGTGCCAGCAGCTTTAGTTCAGTGCTAGAGACCCAGTACTTC,CASSFSSVLETQYF,TRBV7-2,TRBJ2-5,many,-
TGTGCCAGCAGCTCCCATAGCGGATTTACCTACGAGCAGTACTTC,CASSSHSGFTYEQYF,TRBV7-9,TRBJ2-7,few,-
TGTGCCAGCAGCTCCTCGAGATTCTGGGATGGCTACACCTTC,CASSSSRFWDGYTF,TRBV5-5,TRBJ1-2,many,-
TGTGCCAGCAGTTACGTCTTGACTAGCGGGAGGGCCTACCAAGAGACCCAGTACTTC,CASSYVLTSGRAYQETQYF,TRBV6-2/TRBV6-3,TRBJ2-5,many,TRBD2
TGTGCCAGCAGAGGCGCAGGGGGCATCTACGAGCAGTACTTC,CASRGAGGIYEQYF,TRBV6-2/TRBV6-3,TRBJ2-7,-,TRBD1
TGTGCCAGCAGTTACTCTGGCAGTTCGCACATTCAGTACTTC,CASSYSGSSHIQYF,TRBV6-5,TRBJ2-4,-,-
TGTGCCAGCAGTTTCCAGGCGGAAGGGATTCAGCCCCAGCATTTT,CASSFQAEGIQPQHF,TRBV28,TRBJ1-5,-,-
TGTGCCAGCAGCTCGGCGGGGGGCTCCTACGAGCAGTACTTC,CASSSAGGSYEQYF,TRBV5-6,TRBJ2-7,-,TRBD2
TGTGCCAGCGCGCTTCCCACAGGAGCAACTAATGAAAAACTGTTTTTT,CASALPTGATNEKLFF,TRBV27,TRBJ1-4,-,-
TGTGCCAGCAGCTTATGGGAGAACACTGAAGCTTTCTTT,CASSLWENTEAFF,TRBV7-9,TRBJ1-1,many,-
TGTGCCAGCTCACCATCGGGACTAGAACAAGAGACCCAGTACTTC,CASSPSGLEQETQYF,TRBV18,TRBJ2-5,few,TRBD2
TGTGCCAGCAGCGGGACAGGGGGGAAAAACATTCAGTACTTC,CASSGTGGKNIQYF,TRBV7-9,TRBJ2-4,many,TRBD1
TGCAGCGTTGATGGGAGGGACAGCGGGCCGGGGACCCAGTACTTC,CSVDGRDSGPGTQYF,TRBV29-1,TRBJ2-5,-,-
TGTGCCAGCAGCCTAGCGGCGTACACTGAAGCTTTCTTT,CASSLAAYTEAFF,TRBV11-3,TRBJ1-1,-,-
TGTGCCAGCAGTGAATATGGCGGGGGGGCCTTCGAGCAGTACTTC,CASSEYGGGAFEQYF,TRBV2,TRBJ2-7,few,TRBD2
TGTGCCAGCAGTTTTAGGGGCAGTTATGAGCAGTTCTTC,CASSFRGSYEQFF,TRBV12-3/TRBV12-4,TRBJ2-1,-,-
TGCGCCAGCAGCCAAGATCTTGGGGGCTCCTACGAGCAGTACTTC,CASSQDLGGSYEQYF,TRBV4-1,TRBJ2-7,-,-
TGCAGCGTTGAGGGACAGGGTGCTGAGCAGTTCTTC,CSVEGQGAEQFF,TRBV29-1,TRBJ2-1,few,TRBD1
TGTGCCAGCAGCTTTAATAACAGAATCTACGAGCAGTACTTC,CASSFNNRIYEQYF,TRBV7-9,TRBJ2-7,many,-
TGTGCCAGCAGTTCAAGACTAGCGGGAGGAGAGACCCAGTACTTC,CASSSRLAGGETQYF,TRBV28,TRBJ2-5,-,TRBD2
TGTGCCAGCAGTTCGACAGGGGTTCGCTATGGCTACACCTTC,CASSSTGVRYGYTF,TRBV28,TRBJ1-2,-,TRBD1
TGTGCCAGCAGAAGGTCTTACGCCCTATATGGCTACACCTTC,CASRRSYALYGYTF,TRBV2,TRBJ1-2,many,-
TGTGCCAGCAGCCAAGGGACAGGGGGCTTCTACGAGCAGTACTTC,CASSQGTGGFYEQYF,TRBV14,TRBJ2-7,-,TRBD1
TGTGCCAGCAGTTTGCGGGAGGGCGACACAGATACGCAGTATTTT,CASSLREGDTDTQYF,TRBV28,TRBJ2-3,many,TRBD2
TGCGCCAGCAGCCAAGTAGGGGGTAAAAACAATGAGCAGTTCTTC,CASSQVGGKNNEQFF,TRBV4-1,TRBJ2-1,-,-
TGTGCCAGCAGTCTTACACAGAACACTGAAGCTTTCTTT,CASSLTQNTEAFF,TRBV12-3/TRBV12-4,TRBJ1-1,-,-
TGTGCCAGCAGCACCCCCAGGGGGCGCGCCAACGTCCTGACTTTC,CASSTPRGRANVLTF,TRBV7-2,TRBJ2-6,many,TRBD1
TGTGCCAGCAGTGGAGCAGGGGGGGGCAATCAGCCCCAGCATTTT,CASSGAGGGNQPQHF,TRBV28,TRBJ1-5,few,TRBD1
TGTGCCATCAACTCGGGACAACGTGGCGGGGAGCTGTTTTTT,CAINSGQRGGELFF,TRBV10-3,TRBJ2-2,-,-
TGTGCCAGCAGTTTAACTCAGGGAAAGAATTCACCCCTCCACTTT,CASSLTQGKNSPLHF,TRBV28,TRBJ1-6,-,-
TGTGCCAGCAGAACGACAGGGGAGGTCGGCTATGGCTACACCTTC,CASRTTGEVGYGYTF,TRBV12-3/TRBV12-4,TRBJ1-2,few,TRBD1
TGTGCCAGCAGTCCGACCTCCGGACTAGCGGGAGGAGGCAGGAATACGCAGTATTTT,CASSPTSGLAGGGRNTQYF,TRBV28,TRBJ2-3,-,TRBD2
TGTGCCAGCAGAGGCCAAGAGACCCAGTACTTC,CASRGQETQYF,TRBV7-9,TRBJ2-5,few,-